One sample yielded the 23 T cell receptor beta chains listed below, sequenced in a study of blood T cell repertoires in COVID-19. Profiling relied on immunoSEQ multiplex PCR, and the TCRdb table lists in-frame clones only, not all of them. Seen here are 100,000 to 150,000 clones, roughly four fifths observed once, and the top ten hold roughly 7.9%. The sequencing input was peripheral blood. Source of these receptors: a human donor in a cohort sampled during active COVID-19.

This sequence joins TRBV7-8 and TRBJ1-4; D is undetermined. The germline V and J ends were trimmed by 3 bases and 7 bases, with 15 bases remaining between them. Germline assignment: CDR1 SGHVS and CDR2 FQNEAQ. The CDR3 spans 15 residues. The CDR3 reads CASSFGPPRGEKLFF. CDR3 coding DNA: TGTGCCAGCAGCTTTGGCCCCCCTCGCGGTGAAAAACTGTTTTTT.

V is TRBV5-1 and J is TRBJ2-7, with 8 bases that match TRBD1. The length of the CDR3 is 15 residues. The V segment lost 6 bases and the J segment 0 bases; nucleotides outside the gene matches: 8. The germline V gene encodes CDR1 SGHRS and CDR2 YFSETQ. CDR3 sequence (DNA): TGCGCCAGCACCGAAATGGGACAGGTCTCCTACGAGCAGTACTTC. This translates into CASTEMGQVSYEQYF. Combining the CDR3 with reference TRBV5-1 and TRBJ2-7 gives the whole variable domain KAGVTQTPRYLIKTRGQQVTLSCSPISGHRSVSWYQQTPGQGLQFLFEYFSETQRNKGNFPGRFSGRQFSNSRSEMNVSTLELGDSALYLCASTEMGQVSYEQYFGPGTRLTVT.

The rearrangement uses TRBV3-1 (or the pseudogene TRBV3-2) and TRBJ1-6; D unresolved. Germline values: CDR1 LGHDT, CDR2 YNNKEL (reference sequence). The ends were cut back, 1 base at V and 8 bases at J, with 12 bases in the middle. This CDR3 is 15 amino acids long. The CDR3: CASSQGAWRDSPLHF. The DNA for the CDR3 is TGTGCCAGCAGCCAAGGGGCCTGGCGGGATTCACCCCTCCACTTT.

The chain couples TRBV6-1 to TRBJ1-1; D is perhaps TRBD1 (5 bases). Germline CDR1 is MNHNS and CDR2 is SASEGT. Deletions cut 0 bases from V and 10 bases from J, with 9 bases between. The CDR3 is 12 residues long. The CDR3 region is CASSEAGGGAFF. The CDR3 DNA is TGTGCCAGCAGTGAAGCGGGGGGGGGAGCTTTCTTT.

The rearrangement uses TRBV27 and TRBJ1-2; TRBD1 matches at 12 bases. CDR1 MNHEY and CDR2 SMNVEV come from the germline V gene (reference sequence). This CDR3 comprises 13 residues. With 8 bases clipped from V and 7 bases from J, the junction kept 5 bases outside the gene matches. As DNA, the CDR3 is TGTGCCAGCGGGACAGGGGGCGAAAGTGGCTACACCTTC. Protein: CASGTGGESGYTF.

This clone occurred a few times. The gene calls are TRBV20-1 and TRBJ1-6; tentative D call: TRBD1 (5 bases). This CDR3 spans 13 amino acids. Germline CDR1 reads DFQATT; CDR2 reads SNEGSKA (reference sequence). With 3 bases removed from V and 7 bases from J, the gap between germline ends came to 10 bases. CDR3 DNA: TGCAGTGCTAGTGACGGGGGGAATTCACCCCTCCACTTT. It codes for CSASDGGNSPLHF.

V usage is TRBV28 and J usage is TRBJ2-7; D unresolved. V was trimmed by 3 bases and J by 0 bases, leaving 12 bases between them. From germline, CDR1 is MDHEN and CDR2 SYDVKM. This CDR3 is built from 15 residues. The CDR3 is CASSFRGPNSYEQYF. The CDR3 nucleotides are TGTGCCAGCAGTTTCCGCGGCCCGAACTCCTACGAGCAGTACTTC. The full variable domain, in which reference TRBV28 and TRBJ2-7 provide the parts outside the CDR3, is DVKVTQSSRYLVKRTGEKVFLECVQDMDHENMFWYRQDPGLGLRLIYFSYDVKMKEKGDIPEGYSVSREKKERFSLILESASTNQTSMYLCASSFRGPNSYEQYFGPGTRLTVT.

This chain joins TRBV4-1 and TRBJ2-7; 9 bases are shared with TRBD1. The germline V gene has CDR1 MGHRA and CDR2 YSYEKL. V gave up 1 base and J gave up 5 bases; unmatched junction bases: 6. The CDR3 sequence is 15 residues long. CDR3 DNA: TGCGCCAGCAGCCAAGTTACAGGGGGCATGCACGAGCAGTACTTC. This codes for CASSQVTGGMHEQYF.

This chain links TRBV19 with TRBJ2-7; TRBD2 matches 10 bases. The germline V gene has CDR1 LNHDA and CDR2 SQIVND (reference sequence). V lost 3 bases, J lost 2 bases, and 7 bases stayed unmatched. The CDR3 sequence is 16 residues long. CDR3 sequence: CASSMASGSIPYEQYF. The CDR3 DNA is TGTGCCAGTAGTATGGCTAGCGGGAGTATACCCTACGAGCAGTACTTC.

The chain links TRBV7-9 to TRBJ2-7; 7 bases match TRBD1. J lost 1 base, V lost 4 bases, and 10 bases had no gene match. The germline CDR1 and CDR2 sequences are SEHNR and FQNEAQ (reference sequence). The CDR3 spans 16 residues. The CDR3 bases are TGTGCCAGCAGCTGGTCCCTAGGACAGGAATCCTACGAGCAGTACTTC. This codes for CASSWSLGQESYEQYF.

As DNA, the CDR3 is TGTGCCAGCAGGGACCCCCACAAGGACTTAAGGGAAAAACTGTTTTTT. Protein: CASRDPHKDLREKLFF. This chain connects TRBV6-4 to TRBJ1-4, with no clear D. The CDR3 length is 16 residues. Germline assignment: CDR1 MRHNA and CDR2 SNTAGT. Trimming cost V 6 bases and J 8 bases, with 22 bases left between them.

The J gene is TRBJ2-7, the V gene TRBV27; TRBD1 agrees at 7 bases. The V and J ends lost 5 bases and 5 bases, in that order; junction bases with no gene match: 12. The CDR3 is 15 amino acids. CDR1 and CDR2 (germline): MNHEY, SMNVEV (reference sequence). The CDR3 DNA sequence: TGTGCCAGCAGTCTCTACAGACAGGGCGTCAACGAGCAGTACTTC. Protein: CASSLYRQGVNEQYF.

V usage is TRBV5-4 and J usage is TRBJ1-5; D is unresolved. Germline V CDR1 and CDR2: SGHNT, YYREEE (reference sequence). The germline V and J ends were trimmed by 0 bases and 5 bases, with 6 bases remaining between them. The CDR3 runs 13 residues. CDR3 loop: CASSLGEDQPQHF. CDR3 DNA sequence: TGTGCCAGCAGCTTGGGTGAGGATCAGCCCCAGCATTTT. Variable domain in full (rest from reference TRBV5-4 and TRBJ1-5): ETGVTQSPTHLIKTRGQQVTLRCSSQSGHNTVSWYQQALGQGPQFIFQYYREEENGRGNFPPRFSGLQFPNYSSELNVNALELDDSALYLCASSLGEDQPQHFGDGTRLSIL.

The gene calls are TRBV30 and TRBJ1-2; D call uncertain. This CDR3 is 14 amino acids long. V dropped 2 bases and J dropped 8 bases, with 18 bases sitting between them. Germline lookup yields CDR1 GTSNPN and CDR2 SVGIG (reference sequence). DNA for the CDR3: TGTGCCTGGAGTATCCGACAAAATCTGATGGGCTACACCTTC. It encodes CAWSIRQNLMGYTF.

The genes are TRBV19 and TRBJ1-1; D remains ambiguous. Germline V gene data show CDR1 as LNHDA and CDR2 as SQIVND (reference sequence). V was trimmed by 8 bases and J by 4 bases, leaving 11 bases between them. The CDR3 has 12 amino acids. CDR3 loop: CASSPGSTEAFF. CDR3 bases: TGTGCCAGTTCCCCTGGTAGCACTGAAGCTTTCTTT. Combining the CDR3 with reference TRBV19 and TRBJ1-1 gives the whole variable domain DGGITQSPKYLFRKEGQNVTLSCEQNLNHDAMYWYRQDPGQGLRLIYYSQIVNDFQKGDIAEGYSVSREKKESFPLTVTSAQKNPTAFYLCASSPGSTEAFFGQGTRLTVV.

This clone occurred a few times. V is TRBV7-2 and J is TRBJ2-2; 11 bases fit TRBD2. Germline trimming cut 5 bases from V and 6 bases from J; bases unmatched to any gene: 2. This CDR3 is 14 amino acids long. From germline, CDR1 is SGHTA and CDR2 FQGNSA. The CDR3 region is CASSPGLAAGELFF. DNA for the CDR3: TGTGCCAGCAGCCCGGGACTAGCGGCCGGGGAGCTGTTTTTT.

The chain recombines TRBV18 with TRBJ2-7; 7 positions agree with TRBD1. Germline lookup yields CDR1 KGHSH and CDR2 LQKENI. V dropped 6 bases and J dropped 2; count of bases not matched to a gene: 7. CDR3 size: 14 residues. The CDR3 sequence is CASSLRTGAYEQYF. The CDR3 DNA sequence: TGTGCCAGCTCCCTACGGACAGGAGCCTACGAGCAGTACTTC.

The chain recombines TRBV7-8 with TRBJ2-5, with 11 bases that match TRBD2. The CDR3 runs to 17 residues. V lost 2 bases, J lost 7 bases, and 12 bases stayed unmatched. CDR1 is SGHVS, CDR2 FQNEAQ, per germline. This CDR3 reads CASSLRSSGGPIGTQYF. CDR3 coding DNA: TGTGCCAGCAGCTTACGGTCTAGCGGGGGGCCCATAGGGACCCAGTACTTC. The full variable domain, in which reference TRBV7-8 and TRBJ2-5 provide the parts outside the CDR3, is GAGVSQSPRYKVAKRGQDVALRCDPISGHVSLFWYQQALGQGPEFLTYFQNEAQLDKSGLPSDRFFAERPEGSVSTLKIQRTQQEDSAVYLCASSLRSSGGPIGTQYFGPGTRLLVL.

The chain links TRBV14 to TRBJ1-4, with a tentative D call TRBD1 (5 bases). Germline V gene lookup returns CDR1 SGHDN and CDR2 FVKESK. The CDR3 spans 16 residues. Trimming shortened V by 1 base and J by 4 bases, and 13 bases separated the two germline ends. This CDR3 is CASSQVRGALNEKLFF. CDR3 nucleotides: TGTGCCAGCAGCCAAGTCCGTGGGGCTCTTAATGAAAAACTGTTTTTT.

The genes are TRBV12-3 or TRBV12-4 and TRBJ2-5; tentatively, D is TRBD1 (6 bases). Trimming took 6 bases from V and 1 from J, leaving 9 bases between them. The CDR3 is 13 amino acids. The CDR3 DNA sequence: TGTGCCAGCAGCTCGACAGGCCAAGAGACCCAGTACTTC. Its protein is CASSSTGQETQYF.

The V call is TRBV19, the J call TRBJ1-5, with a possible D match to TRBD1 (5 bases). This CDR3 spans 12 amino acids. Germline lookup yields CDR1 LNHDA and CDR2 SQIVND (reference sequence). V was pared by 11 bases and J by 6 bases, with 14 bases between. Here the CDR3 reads CASGIGRQPQHF. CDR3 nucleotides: TGTGCCTCAGGGATCGGGCGTCAGCCCCAGCATTTT.

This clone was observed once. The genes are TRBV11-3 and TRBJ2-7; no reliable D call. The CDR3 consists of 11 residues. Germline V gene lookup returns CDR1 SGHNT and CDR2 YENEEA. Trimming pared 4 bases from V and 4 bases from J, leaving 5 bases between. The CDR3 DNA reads TGTGCCAGCAGCTCCTATTACGAGCAGTACTTC. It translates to CASSSYYEQYF.

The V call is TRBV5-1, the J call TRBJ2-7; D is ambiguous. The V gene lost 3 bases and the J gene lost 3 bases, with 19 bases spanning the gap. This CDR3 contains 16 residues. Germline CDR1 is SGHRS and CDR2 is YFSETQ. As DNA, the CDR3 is TGCGCCAGCAGCTCAGAACCCCCGGGTCCTGTCTACGAGCAGTACTTC. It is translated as CASSSEPPGPVYEQYF.